This T cell receptor (beta chain) was sequenced for a study of post-analysis software for immune sequencing data. Study-level information: Disease courses included relapsing-remitting, secondary progressive and progressive-relapsing multiple sclerosis.

The germline CDR1 and CDR2 sequences are SGHRS and YFSETQ. Trimming took 0 bases from V and 4 from J, leaving 19 bases between them. The length of the CDR3 is 17 residues. Comment on this clonotype: Its specificity is unknown.

Included in the TCR beta cDNA libraries were unique molecular identifiers. The authors obtained 500,000 to 600,000 cDNA molecules from around 0.96 to 9.9 million T cells. TCRdb independently ran MiXCR on the PCR reads; one entry per CDR3 protein. The sample has 180,000 or so distinct CDR3 sequences; 29% are singletons. Study results and caveats: By F measure, samples from a shared preparation batch strongly co-clustered. The normalized Chao1 diversity of multiple sclerosis patients was significantly lower than that of controls. About five TRBV segments were more frequent in patients than controls; TRBV5-6, TRBV5-1 and TRBV20-1 belonged to this group.

Material for sequencing was blood. This clonotype was sampled from a girl under 18 with multiple sclerosis. J is TRBJ1-1 and V is TRBV5-1; D uncertain. CDR3 region: CASSLGHGGRVGTEAFF. In DNA, the CDR3 is TGCGCCAGCAGCTTGGGTCATGGTGGCCGTGTGGGCACTGAAGCTTTCTTT.